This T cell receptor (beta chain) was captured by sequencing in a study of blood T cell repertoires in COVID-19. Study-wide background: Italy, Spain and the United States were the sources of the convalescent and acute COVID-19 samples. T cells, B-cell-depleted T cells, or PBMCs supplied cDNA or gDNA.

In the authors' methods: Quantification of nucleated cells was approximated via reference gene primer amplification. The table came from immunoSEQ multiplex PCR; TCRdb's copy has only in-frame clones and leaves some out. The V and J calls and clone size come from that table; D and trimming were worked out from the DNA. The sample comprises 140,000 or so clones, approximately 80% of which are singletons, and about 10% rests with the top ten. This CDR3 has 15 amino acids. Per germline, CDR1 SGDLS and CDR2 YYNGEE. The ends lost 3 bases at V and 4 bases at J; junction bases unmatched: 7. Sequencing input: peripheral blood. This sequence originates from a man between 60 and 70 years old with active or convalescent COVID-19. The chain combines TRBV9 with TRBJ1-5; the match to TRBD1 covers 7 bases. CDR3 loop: CASSETGAANQPQHF. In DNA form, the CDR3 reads TGTGCCAGCAGCGAAACAGGGGCGGCGAATCAGCCCCAGCATTTT.